Sequencing of this T cell receptor (beta chain) was carried out in a study of T-cell reconstitution after alpha-beta-depleted transplantation in children. Broader study findings: Several hundred expanded graft clones reportedly gave rise to the alpha-beta T cells present about two months after transplant. Newly produced T cells mostly accounted for T-cell counts and diversity one year post-transplant.

During its preparation, the TCRbeta library received unique molecular identifiers. TCRdb processed the PCR reads anew with MiXCR; each CDR3 protein has one entry. The sample contains under 100,000 distinct CDR3 sequences, roughly a sixth of which appear only once. The table lists this clonotype with a few counts. Its antigen is not identified. The CDR3 contains 14 residues. Germline V gives CDR1 SGHRS, CDR2 YFSETQ. The trim removed 6 bases at V and 3 bases at J, leaving 6 bases unmatched. V and J are TRBV5-1 and TRBJ1-1, with 9 bases matching TRBD1. Source: PBMCs, mostly from graft donor cells, taken 180 days after TCRalphabeta/CD19-depleted stem cell transplant. The TCR was taken from a male patient between 2 and 10 years old who had a stem cell transplant for acute lymphoblastic leukemia, so the T cells may come from the graft donor. CDR3 DNA: TGCGCCAGCACGTCGTGGGACAGGGACACTGAAGCTTTCTTT. It codes for CASTSWDRDTEAFF.